Following are 26 T cell receptor beta chains from one sample sequenced in a study of shared clonotypes between healthy human individuals. Repertoires were generated with immunoSEQ multiplex PCR, while TCRdb's copy carries only in-frame clones and drops some. In the table there are 2.5 million or so clones, 85% to 95% of which are singletons. Source material: naive CD4+ T cells sorted from blood. Subset here: CD45RA+ positively selected. The receptors shown here come from a young man in good health.

The chain has TRBV2 and TRBJ1-1, with D uncertain. The germline gives CDR1 SNHLY, CDR2 FYNNEI. The CDR3 sequence is 13 residues long. Between the trimmed V and J ends, which lost 6 bases and 1 base, there was a span of 9 bases. In DNA form, the CDR3 reads TGTGCCAGCAGGATTAACAGGAACACTGAAGCTTTCTTT. It translates to CASRINRNTEAFF.

V gene TRBV6-1 combines with J gene TRBJ2-6; D may be TRBD2 (5 bases). Trimming left V 0 bases short and J 3 bases short, with 18 bases between. Germline CDR1 reads MNHNS; CDR2 reads SASEGT. The CDR3 extends over 19 amino acids. In DNA form, the CDR3 reads TGTGCCAGCAGTGAAGCCGAGAGGGCAGTGTTCTTTGGGGCCAACGTCCTGACTTTC. It yields the protein CASSEAERAVFFGANVLTF.

V gene TRBV5-1 combines with J gene TRBJ2-6, with 7 nucleotides matching TRBD1. The CDR3 length is 18 residues. Looked up from germline, CDR1 is SGHRS and CDR2 is YFSETQ. Trimming cost V 0 bases and J 0 bases; bases outside gene matches: 6. For the CDR3, the DNA is TGCGCCAGCAGCTTGGCCCCGACAGGGCCCTCTGGGGCCAACGTCCTGACTTTC. It is translated as CASSLAPTGPSGANVLTF. The variable domain in full, with the rest retrieved from reference TRBV5-1 and TRBJ2-6, is KAGVTQTPRYLIKTRGQQVTLSCSPISGHRSVSWYQQTPGQGLQFLFEYFSETQRNKGNFPGRFSGRQFSNSRSEMNVSTLELGDSALYLCASSLAPTGPSGANVLTFGAGSRLTVL.

The V gene is TRBV28, the J gene TRBJ2-7; TRBD1 matches 11 bases. The junction had 6 bases not matched to a gene; V was cut back by 2 bases and J by 3 bases. Germline lookup yields CDR1 MDHEN and CDR2 SYDVKM. The CDR3 sequence is 16 residues long. The DNA for the CDR3 is TGTGCCAGCAGTTTACTGAGAGGGACAGGGGGCTACGAGCAGTACTTC. Encoded protein: CASSLLRGTGGYEQYF.

Concerning this clone itself: This CDR3 is also generated by other DNA sequences in the sample. The chain combines TRBV6-1 with TRBJ2-3; 12 positions match TRBD2. The CDR3 length is 14 residues. Per the germline V gene, CDR1 is MNHNS and CDR2 is SASEGT. The trim removed 8 bases at V and 1 base at J, leaving 1 base unmatched. In nucleotides, the CDR3 is TGTGCCAGCTCTAGCGGGGGGGGCACAGATACGCAGTATTTT. Translation: CASSSGGGTDTQYF.

V usage is TRBV5-6 and J usage is TRBJ1-1; D unclear. V was shortened by 0 bases and J by 6 bases, with 9 bases between the two germline ends. The germline V gene has CDR1 SGHDT and CDR2 YYEEEE. The CDR3 is made up of 13 amino acids. The CDR3 DNA sequence: TGTGCCAGCAGCTTGGCGGAGGGCGCTGAAGCTTTCTTT. It yields the protein CASSLAEGAEAFF.

The chain combines TRBV6-5 with TRBJ1-4; the D gene is possibly TRBD1 (6 bases). The CDR3 contains 14 residues. The germline V gene has CDR1 MNHEY and CDR2 SVGAGI. The V end lost 5 bases, the J end lost 5 bases, and 12 bases lay between the germline ends. CDR3 coding DNA: TGTGCCAGCAGTAAACAGGGTGGGAATGAAAAACTGTTTTTT. This translates into CASSKQGGNEKLFF.

V is TRBV18 and J is TRBJ1-1; TRBD1 agrees at 7 bases. With 4 bases clipped from V and 5 bases from J, the junction kept 10 bases outside the gene matches. The germline CDR1 and CDR2 sequences are KGHSH and LQKENI. The CDR3 has 15 amino acids. The CDR3 is CASSLRQGDKTEAFF. The CDR3 DNA reads TGTGCCAGCTCACTCCGACAGGGAGATAAAACTGAAGCTTTCTTT.

This sequence joins TRBV7-8 and TRBJ1-3, with D unclear. CDR1 and CDR2 from the germline V gene are SGHVS and FQNEAQ. The length of the CDR3 is 15 residues. Between the trimmed V and J ends, which lost 1 base and 1 base, there was a span of 8 bases. In DNA, the CDR3 is TGTGCCAGCAGCTTAGAACTCGGATCTGGAAACACCATATATTTT. It yields the protein CASSLELGSGNTIYF.

The rearrangement joins TRBV10-3 to TRBJ2-4; D not certain. Germline CDR1 reads ENHRY; CDR2 reads SYGVKD. The CDR3 consists of 15 residues. V was cut by 0 bases and J by 0 bases, with 6 bases left in between. This chain's CDR3 is CAISESPIAKNIQYF. The CDR3 DNA reads TGTGCCATCAGTGAGTCCCCAATAGCCAAAAACATTCAGTACTTC.

This clone was detected once. This CDR3 is also generated by other DNA sequences in the sample. V is TRBV30 and J is TRBJ1-1, with D unclear. Trimming removed 2 bases at V and 1 base at J, with 5 bases between. This CDR3 has 12 amino acids. Per germline, CDR1 GTSNPN and CDR2 SVGIG (reference sequence). Here the CDR3 reads CAWSRSNTEAFF. CDR3 in DNA: TGTGCCTGGAGTAGGTCGAACACTGAAGCTTTCTTT.

This clone was detected only a few times. This chain connects TRBV18 to TRBJ1-2; 10 nucleotides agree with TRBD1. CDR1 is KGHSH, CDR2 LQKENI, per germline. The junction had 9 bases not matched to a gene; V was cut back by 3 bases and J by 8 bases. The CDR3 totals 15 residues. The CDR3 loop reads CASSPGTGDSGGYTF. The CDR3 coding sequence is TGTGCCAGCTCACCCGGGACAGGGGATTCAGGGGGCTACACCTTC.

The V gene is TRBV19, the J gene TRBJ2-2; perhaps D is TRBD1 or TRBD2 (6 bases each). The V gene lost 10 bases and the J gene lost 4 bases, with 19 bases spanning the gap. This CDR3 has 15 residues. In germline, CDR1 is LNHDA, CDR2 SQIVND (reference sequence). CDR3 sequence: CATHPGGRGTGELFF. Written as DNA, the CDR3 is TGTGCCACACACCCCGGGGGCCGGGGCACCGGGGAGCTGTTTTTT.

There are a few counts of this clone. The V call is TRBV6-6, the J call TRBJ2-2; 7 bases are a match to TRBD1. From germline, CDR1 is MNHNY and CDR2 SVGAGI (reference sequence). Trimming cost V 5 bases and J 7 bases; bases outside gene matches: 1. This CDR3 contains 12 residues. DNA of the CDR3: TGTGCCAGCAGTGGGGACAGCGGGGAGCTGTTTTTT. Encoded protein: CASSGDSGELFF.

The chain recombines TRBV11-2 with TRBJ2-7; D remains unclear. The germline CDR1 and CDR2 sequences are SGHAT and FQNNGV. CDR3 length equals 14 residues. Trimming pared 5 bases from V and 3 bases from J, leaving 14 bases between. DNA of the CDR3: TGTGCCAGCAGCCAGTCTAGGATCAACTACGAGCAGTACTTC. Amino acids: CASSQSRINYEQYF.

J is TRBJ2-3 and V is TRBV7-2, with 8 bases identical to TRBD2. This CDR3 is built from 15 residues. The ends lost 3 bases at V and 2 bases at J; junction bases unmatched: 4. The V gene's germline CDR1 is SGHTA and CDR2 FQGNSA. DNA of the CDR3: TGTGCCAGCAGCTTCGGGGGGGGATACACAGATACGCAGTATTTT. Its protein is CASSFGGGYTDTQYF.

The gene calls are TRBV7-6 and TRBJ1-5; TRBD1 aligns across 7 bases. V was clipped by 9 bases and J by 0 bases; unmatched bases: 11. Germline V gene sequence: CDR1 SGHVS, CDR2 FNYEAQ. This CDR3 has 16 amino acids. CDR3 DNA: TGTGCCAGGGAACCCGGGACAGCCTATAGCAATCAGCCCCAGCATTTT. It encodes CAREPGTAYSNQPQHF. Variable domain in full (rest from reference TRBV7-6 and TRBJ1-5): GAGVSQSPRYKVTKRGQDVALRCDPISGHVSLYWYRQALGQGPEFLTYFNYEAQQDKSGLPNDRFSAERPEGSISTLTIQRTEQRDSAMYRCAREPGTAYSNQPQHFGDGTRLSIL.

The sample holds one count of this clone. This chain joins TRBV6-1 and TRBJ2-6; the D is unclear. V lost 0 bases and J 1 base, leaving 10 bases between the germline ends. CDR3 length equals 17 residues. Germline CDR1 is MNHNS and CDR2 is SASEGT. The CDR3 sequence: CASSEAEKVSGANVLTF. For the CDR3, the DNA is TGTGCCAGCAGTGAAGCGGAGAAAGTTTCTGGGGCCAACGTCCTGACTTTC.

The table lists this clone with a few counts. For the CDR3, the DNA is TGTGCCAGCAGTGAAGCGATGACAGGGAGCTCCTACGAGCAGTACTTC. Translated: CASSEAMTGSSYEQYF. This chain uses TRBV6-1 with TRBJ2-7, with 7 bases fitting TRBD1. Germline assignment: CDR1 MNHNS and CDR2 SASEGT. J was trimmed by 0 bases and V by 0 bases; bases with no gene match: 5. There are 16 residues in the CDR3.

This clone was found once. Other DNA sequences in the sample encode the same CDR3. The rearrangement uses TRBV5-1 and TRBJ2-5, with D perhaps TRBD2 (6 bases). The CDR3 totals 11 residues. Germline V gives CDR1 SGHRS, CDR2 YFSETQ. V lost 4 bases and J 5 bases, leaving 6 bases between the germline ends. The chain's CDR3 is CASSGGETQYF. In nucleotides, the CDR3 is TGCGCCAGCAGCGGGGGGGAGACCCAGTACTTC.

Here the CDR3 DNA reads TGCGCCAGCAGCGCGGGGGGATTTGGACTAGCGGCCTACGAGCAGTACTTC. It translates to CASSAGGFGLAAYEQYF. This chain joins TRBV5-1 and TRBJ2-7; 10 nucleotides match TRBD2. Germline CDR1 SGHRS, CDR2 YFSETQ. V was pared by 4 bases and J by 2 bases, with 12 bases of the junction left unmatched. The CDR3 has 17 residues.

The rearrangement joins TRBV5-6 to TRBJ1-2; D remains unclear. Germline lookup yields CDR1 SGHDT and CDR2 YYEEEE. The CDR3 extends over 16 amino acids. V shed 3 bases and J shed 3 bases, with 18 bases lying between them. CDR3 loop: CASSSLDRRQHYGYTF. The CDR3 DNA reads as TGTGCCAGCAGCTCGCTGGATCGGAGGCAGCACTATGGCTACACCTTC.

J is TRBJ2-7 and V is TRBV18, with D uncertain. The germline CDR1 and CDR2 sequences are KGHSH and LQKENI. V lost 2 bases and J lost 7, with 9 bases in between. The CDR3 sequence is 12 residues long. The DNA of the CDR3 is TGTGCCAGCTCACCAATAGTGGGGGAGCAGTACTTC. Translation: CASSPIVGEQYF.

The chain couples TRBV5-3 to TRBJ2-5; 11 bases are shared with TRBD2. TRBV5-3 is an ORF, with its function uncertain. This CDR3 region has 14 residues. Trimming at V came to 4 bases and at J to 5 bases, leaving 4 bases not matched to a gene. CDR3 amino acids: CARSLAGGWETQYF. Here the CDR3 DNA reads TGTGCCAGAAGCCTAGCGGGGGGATGGGAGACCCAGTACTTC.

J is TRBJ2-1 and V is TRBV5-1; either TRBD1 or TRBD2 may supply D (5 bases each). V was pared by 4 bases and J by 5 bases, with 13 bases between. Germline assignment: CDR1 SGHRS and CDR2 YFSETQ. This CDR3 spans 14 amino acids. Written as DNA, the CDR3 is TGCGCCAGCAGCGAAACTTGGGGGAACAATGAGCAGTTCTTC. Its protein product is CASSETWGNNEQFF.

J is TRBJ2-5 and V is TRBV28; 7 bases line up with TRBD1. Losses at the gene ends were 1 base for V and 3 bases for J; bases not matched to a gene: 2. Germline values: CDR1 MDHEN, CDR2 SYDVKM. This CDR3 comprises 14 residues. The CDR3 nucleotides read TGTGCCAGCAGTTTATTCGACAGGGAAGAGACCCAGTACTTC. The encoded protein is CASSLFDREETQYF.